This TCR beta chain was sequenced for a study of blood T cell repertoires in COVID-19. About the research overall: T cells, B-cell-depleted T cells, or PBMCs supplied cDNA or gDNA.

Profiled with immunoSEQ multiplex PCR; TCRdb holds only in-frame clones, not every one. Here the sample spans 90,000 or so clones, around three quarters being singletons. V shed 1 base and J shed 1 base, with 10 bases lying between them. Per germline, CDR1 KGHSH and CDR2 LQKENI. This CDR3 has 16 residues. Sequenced sample: peripheral blood. This chain connects TRBV18 to TRBJ2-2, with D possibly being TRBD1 (5 bases). The TCR originated in an older woman in a cohort sampled during active or convalescent COVID-19. In DNA form, the CDR3 reads TGTGCCAGCTCACCACTTTTACAGGTGAACACCGGGGAGCTGTTTTTT. Protein product: CASSPLLQVNTGELFF.